This TCR beta chain was retrieved from a study of graft-versus-host responses after intestinal transplantation. About this clone: No antigen is known for it.

Broader study findings: The recipient marrow held GvH clones, and some of them showed up first in ileum or blood. HvG clone declines early post-transplant were associated with peak circulating GvH levels.

Produced via immunoSEQ multiplex PCR; TCRdb's table is partial and in-frame only. Altogether under 30,000 clones are present, 70% to 90% being singletons, with the ten largest covering around 0.91%. Trimming cost V 3 bases and J 7 bases, with 8 bases left between them. This CDR3 spans 12 amino acids. From germline, CDR1 is MNHNS and CDR2 SASEGT. The source was PBMCs, collected just over 450 days after intestinal transplant. This rearrangement joins TRBV6-1 to TRBJ2-3, with D unclear. The receptor was derived from a human patient who received an intestinal transplant, so some T cells may come from the graft donor. The CDR3 bases are TGTGCCAGCAGTGAGTCGGCCTATACGCAGTATTTT. It is translated as CASSESAYTQYF.